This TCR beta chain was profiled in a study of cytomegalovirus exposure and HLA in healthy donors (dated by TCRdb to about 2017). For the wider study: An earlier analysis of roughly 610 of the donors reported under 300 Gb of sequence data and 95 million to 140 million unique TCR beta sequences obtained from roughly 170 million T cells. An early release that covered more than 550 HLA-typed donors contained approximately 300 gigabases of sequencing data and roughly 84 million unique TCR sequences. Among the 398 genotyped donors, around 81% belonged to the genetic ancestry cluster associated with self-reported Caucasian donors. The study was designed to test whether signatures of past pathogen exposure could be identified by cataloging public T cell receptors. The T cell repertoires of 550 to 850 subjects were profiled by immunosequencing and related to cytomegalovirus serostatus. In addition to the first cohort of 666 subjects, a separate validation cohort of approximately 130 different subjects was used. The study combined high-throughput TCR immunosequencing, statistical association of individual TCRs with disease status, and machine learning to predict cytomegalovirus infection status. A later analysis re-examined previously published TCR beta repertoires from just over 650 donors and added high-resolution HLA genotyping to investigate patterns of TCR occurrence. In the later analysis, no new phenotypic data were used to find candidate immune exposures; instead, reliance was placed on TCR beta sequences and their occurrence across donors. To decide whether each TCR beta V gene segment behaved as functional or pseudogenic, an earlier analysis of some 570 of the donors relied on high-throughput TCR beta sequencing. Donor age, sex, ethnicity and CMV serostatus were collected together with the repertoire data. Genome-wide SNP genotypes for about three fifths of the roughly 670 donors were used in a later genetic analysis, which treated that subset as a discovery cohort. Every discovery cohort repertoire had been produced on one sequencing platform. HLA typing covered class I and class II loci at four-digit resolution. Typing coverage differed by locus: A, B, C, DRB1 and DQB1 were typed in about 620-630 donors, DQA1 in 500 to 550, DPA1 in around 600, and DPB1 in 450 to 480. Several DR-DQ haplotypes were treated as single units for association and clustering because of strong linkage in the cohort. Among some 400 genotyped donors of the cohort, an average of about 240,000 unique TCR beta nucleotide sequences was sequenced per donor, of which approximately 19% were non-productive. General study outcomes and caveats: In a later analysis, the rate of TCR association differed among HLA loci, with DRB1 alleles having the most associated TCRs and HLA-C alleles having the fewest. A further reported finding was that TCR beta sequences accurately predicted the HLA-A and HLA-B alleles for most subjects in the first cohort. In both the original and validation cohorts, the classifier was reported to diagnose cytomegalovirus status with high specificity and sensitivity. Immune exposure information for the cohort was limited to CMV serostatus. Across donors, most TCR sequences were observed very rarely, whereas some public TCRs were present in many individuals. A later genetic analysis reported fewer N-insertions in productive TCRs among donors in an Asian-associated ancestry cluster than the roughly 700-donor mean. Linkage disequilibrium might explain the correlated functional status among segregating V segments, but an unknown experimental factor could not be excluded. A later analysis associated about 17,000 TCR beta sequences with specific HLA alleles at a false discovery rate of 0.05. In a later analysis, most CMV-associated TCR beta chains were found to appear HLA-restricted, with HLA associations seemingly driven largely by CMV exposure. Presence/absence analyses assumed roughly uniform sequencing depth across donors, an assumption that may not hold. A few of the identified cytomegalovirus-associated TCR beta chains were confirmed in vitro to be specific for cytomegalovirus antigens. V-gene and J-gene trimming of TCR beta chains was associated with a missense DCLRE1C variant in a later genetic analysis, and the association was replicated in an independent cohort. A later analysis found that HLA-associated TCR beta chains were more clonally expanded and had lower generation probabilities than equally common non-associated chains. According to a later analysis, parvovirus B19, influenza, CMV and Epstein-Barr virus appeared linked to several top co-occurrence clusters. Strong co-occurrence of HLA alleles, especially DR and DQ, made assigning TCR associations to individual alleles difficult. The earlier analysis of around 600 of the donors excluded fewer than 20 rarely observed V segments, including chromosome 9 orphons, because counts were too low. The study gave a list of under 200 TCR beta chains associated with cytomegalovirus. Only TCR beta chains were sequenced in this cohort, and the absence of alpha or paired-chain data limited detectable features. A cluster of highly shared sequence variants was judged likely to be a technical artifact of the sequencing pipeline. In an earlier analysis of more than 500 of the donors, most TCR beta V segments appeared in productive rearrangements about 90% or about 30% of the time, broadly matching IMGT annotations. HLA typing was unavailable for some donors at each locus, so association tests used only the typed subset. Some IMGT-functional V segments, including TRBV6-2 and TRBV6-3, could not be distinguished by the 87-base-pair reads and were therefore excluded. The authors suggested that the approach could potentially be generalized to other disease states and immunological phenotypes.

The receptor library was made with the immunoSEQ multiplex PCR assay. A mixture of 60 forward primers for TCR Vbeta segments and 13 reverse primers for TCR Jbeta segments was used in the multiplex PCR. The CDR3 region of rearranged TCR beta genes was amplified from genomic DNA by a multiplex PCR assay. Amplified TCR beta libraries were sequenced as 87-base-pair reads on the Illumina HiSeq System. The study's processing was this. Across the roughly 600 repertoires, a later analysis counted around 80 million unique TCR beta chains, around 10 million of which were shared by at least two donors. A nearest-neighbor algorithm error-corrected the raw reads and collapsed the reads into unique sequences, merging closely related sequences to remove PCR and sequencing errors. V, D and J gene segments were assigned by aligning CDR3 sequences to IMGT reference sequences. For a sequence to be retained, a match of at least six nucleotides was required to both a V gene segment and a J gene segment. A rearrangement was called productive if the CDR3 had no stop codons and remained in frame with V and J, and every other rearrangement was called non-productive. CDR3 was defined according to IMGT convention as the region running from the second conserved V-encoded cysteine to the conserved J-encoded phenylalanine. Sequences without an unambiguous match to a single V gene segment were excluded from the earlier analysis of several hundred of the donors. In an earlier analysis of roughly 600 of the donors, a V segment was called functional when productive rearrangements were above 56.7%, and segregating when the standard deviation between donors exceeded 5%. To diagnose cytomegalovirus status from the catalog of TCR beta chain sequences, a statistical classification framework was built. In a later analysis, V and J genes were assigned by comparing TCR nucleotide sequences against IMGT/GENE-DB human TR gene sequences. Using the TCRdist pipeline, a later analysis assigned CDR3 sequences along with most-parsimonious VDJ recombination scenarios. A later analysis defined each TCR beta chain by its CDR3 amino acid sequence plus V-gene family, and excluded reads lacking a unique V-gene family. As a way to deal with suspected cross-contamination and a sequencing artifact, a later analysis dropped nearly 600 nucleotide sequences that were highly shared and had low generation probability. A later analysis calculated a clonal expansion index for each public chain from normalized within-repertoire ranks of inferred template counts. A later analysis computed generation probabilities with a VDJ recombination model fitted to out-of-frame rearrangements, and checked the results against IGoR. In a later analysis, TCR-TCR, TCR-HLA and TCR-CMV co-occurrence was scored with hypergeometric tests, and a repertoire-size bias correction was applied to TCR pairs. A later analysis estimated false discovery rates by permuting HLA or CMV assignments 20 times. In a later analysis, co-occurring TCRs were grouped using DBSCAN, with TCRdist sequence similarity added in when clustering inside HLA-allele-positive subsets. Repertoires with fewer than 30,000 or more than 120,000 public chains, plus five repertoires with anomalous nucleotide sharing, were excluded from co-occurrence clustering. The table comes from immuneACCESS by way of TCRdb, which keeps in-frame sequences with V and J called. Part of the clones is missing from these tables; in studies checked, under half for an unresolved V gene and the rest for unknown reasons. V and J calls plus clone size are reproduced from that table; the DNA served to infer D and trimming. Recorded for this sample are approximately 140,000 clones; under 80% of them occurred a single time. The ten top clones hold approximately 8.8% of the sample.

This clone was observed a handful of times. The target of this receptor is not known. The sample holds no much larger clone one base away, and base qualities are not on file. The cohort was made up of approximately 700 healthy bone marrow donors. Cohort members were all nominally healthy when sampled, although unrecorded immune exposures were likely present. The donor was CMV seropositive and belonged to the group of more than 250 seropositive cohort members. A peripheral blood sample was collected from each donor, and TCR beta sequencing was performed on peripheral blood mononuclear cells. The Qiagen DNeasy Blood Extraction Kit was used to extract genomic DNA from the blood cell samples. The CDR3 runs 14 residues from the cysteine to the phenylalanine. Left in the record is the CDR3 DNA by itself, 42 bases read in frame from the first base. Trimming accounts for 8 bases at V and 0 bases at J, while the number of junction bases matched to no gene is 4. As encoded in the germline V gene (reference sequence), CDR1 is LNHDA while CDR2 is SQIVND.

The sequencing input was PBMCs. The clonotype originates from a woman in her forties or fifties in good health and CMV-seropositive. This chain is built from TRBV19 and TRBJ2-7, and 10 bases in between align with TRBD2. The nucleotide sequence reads TGTGCCAGTGGTAGCGGGGGGAACTCCTACGAGCAGTACTTC. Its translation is CASGSGGNSYEQYF.